A single sample gave rise to the 32 T cell receptor beta chains below, sequenced in a study of tumor-infiltrating lymphocytes in primary liver carcinoma. Making TCR beta cDNA involved approximately 0.5 ug total RNA and a constant-region primer. Employing slightly modified ARM-PCR, three nested multiplex PCR rounds were run, and these gave rise to the TCR beta libraries. Primers for the first two PCR rounds were TRBV1-TRBV30 forward primers and a C-beta reverse primer (approximately 10 cycles per round). MiXCR, run by TCRdb on the multiplex PCR reads, gives a single entry per CDR3 protein. This table holds fewer than 400,000 distinct CDR3 sequences, about 60% found once. Blood RNA came from unsorted whole blood; germline DNA was also extracted. The sequencing input was peripheral blood. The origin of the receptors is a man aged 35 to 55 with primary liver carcinoma and hepatitis B virus infection.

This chain links TRBV28 with TRBJ2-7, with 8 positions matching TRBD1. J lost 2 bases, V lost 5 bases, and 5 bases had no gene match. Looked up from germline, CDR1 is MDHEN and CDR2 is SYDVKM. This CDR3 region has 14 residues. The CDR3 DNA reads as TGTGCCAGCAGTGGGGACAGGCCGCCCTACGAGCAGTACTTC. This encodes CASSGDRPPYEQYF.

In regard to this clonotype: Compared with germline, one end of the junction differs, possibly owing to a read error. The CDR3 region has the DNA TGTGCCAGCAGTCGGGGGGCTAGCCGCTACAATGAGCATTTCTTC. Translation gives CASSRGASRYNEHFF. The V call is TRBV6-2 or TRBV6-3, the J call TRBJ2-1; TRBD2 might be the D (7 bases). This CDR3 has 15 residues. Germline V gene lookup returns CDR1 MNHEY and CDR2 SVGEGT.

A remark on this clonotype: A much larger clone is a single base away; this may be a read error. The CDR3 protein is CVSSTRGPDEQYF. The DNA for the CDR3 is TGTGTCAGCAGCACCAGGGGTCCCGACGAGCAGTACTTC. The V and J genes are TRBV6-2 or TRBV6-3 and TRBJ2-7; D is perhaps TRBD1 (6 bases). The CDR3 loop spans 13 amino acids. Germline V gene sequence: CDR1 MNHEY, CDR2 SVGEGT.

A remark on this clonotype: Its ends do not fully match the called genes, so a read error is possible. The rearrangement links TRBV6-2 or TRBV6-3 to TRBJ2-4; D is tentatively TRBD1 or TRBD2 (5 bases each). CDR3 size: 14 residues. Germline V gene lookup returns CDR1 MNHEY and CDR2 SVGEGT. The CDR3 region is CASGYQRDPNIQYF. The CDR3 DNA sequence: TGTGCCAGCGGTTACCAACGGGACCCGAACATTCAGTACTTC.

As to this clonotype: The final CDR3 position lacks the conserved phenylalanine or tryptophan, pointing to a likely read error. CDR3 loop: CASSPKWGGGFYEQYL. The CDR3 DNA reads as TGCGCCAGTAGCCCAAAGTGGGGGGGAGGGTTCTACGAGCAGTACTTA. The chain combines TRBV4-3 with TRBJ2-7; 7 bases agree with TRBD2. CDR1 is LGHNA and CDR2 is YSLEER in the germline V gene. The length of the CDR3 is 16 residues.

The chain is built from TRBV12-3 or TRBV12-4 and TRBJ2-1; possible D gene TRBD2, 6 bases. This CDR3 region has 16 residues. V gave up 3 bases and J gave up 5 bases, with 17 bases separating them. The CDR3 coding sequence is TGTGCCAGCAGTTTCAGTCCAGCGGGCGGCGACAATGAGCAGTTCTTC. Protein product: CASSFSPAGGDNEQFF.

This clonotype appeared a few times. One end of the junction is discordant with germline, which a read error may explain. The rearrangement links TRBV4-1 to TRBJ1-5; unclear D gene. The DNA end is more similar to TRBJ2-3, so the J call may be wrong. CDR1 MGHRA and CDR2 YSYEKL come from the germline V gene. The CDR3 runs 15 residues. As DNA, the CDR3 is TGTGCCAGCAGCCAAGAAGACAATAGTAATCAGCCCCAGTATTTT. Its translation is CASSQEDNSNQPQYF.

This clonotype was counted ten times or more. V gene TRBV5-1 combines with J gene TRBJ2-2; weak D call: TRBD2 (5 bases). This CDR3 spans 14 amino acids. Per germline, CDR1 SGHRS and CDR2 YFSETQ. The ends were cut back, 0 bases at V and 4 bases at J, with 7 bases in the middle. The CDR3 nucleotides read TGCGCCAGCAGCTTGGGGGGAGCCACCGGGGAGCTGTTTTTT. It is translated as CASSLGGATGELFF.

Of note for this clonotype: This may arise from a read error, as a much more abundant clone is one base away. V usage is TRBV4-2 and J usage is TRBJ2-3, with D possibly matching TRBD2 (5 bases). This CDR3 spans 16 amino acids. The V and J ends lost 0 bases and 0 bases respectively, with 10 bases between them. Looked up from germline, CDR1 is LGHNA and CDR2 is YNFKEQ. CDR3 sequence reads: CASSQETQRSTDTQYF. The CDR3 DNA reads as TGTGCCAGCAGCCAAGAAACACAGCGGAGCACAGATACGCAGTATTTT.

The J gene is TRBJ1-6, the V gene TRBV28; 9 bases line up with TRBD1. Trimming took 7 bases from V and 11 from J; bases not matched to a gene: 12. From germline, CDR1 is MDHEN and CDR2 SYDVKM. CDR3 length: 15 amino acids. DNA of the CDR3: TGTGCCAGCACCCGCCCCGGGACAGGGCTCCCACCCCTCCACTTT. Translated: CASTRPGTGLPPLHF.

This clonotype was observed at least ten times. The rearrangement joins TRBV11-2 to TRBJ2-1; D uncertain. Germline CDR1 reads SGHAT; CDR2 reads FQNNGV. Deletions cut 3 bases from V and 3 bases from J, with 12 bases between. CDR3 length: 15 residues. The CDR3 spells CASSFQLSGYNEQFF. CDR3 coding DNA: TGTGCCAGCAGCTTTCAATTGAGTGGCTACAATGAGCAGTTCTTC.

This clonotype showed up just a few times. A far larger clone is a single base away, which makes a read error likely. The V gene is TRBV28, the J gene TRBJ2-7; D not certain. The CDR3 loop spans 11 amino acids. Trimming removed 7 bases at V and 0 bases at J, with 4 bases between. In germline, CDR1 is MDHEN, CDR2 SYDVKM. The CDR3 loop is CASNSSYEQYF. The CDR3 nucleotides are TGTGCCAGCAACAGCTCCTACGAGCAGTACTTC.

Points on this clonotype: This may stem from a read error, because a much larger clone lies one nucleotide away. This chain joins TRBV10-3 and TRBJ2-5; no firm D call. The CDR3 runs to 13 residues. V shed 2 bases and J shed 2 bases, with 6 bases lying between them. Germline V gives CDR1 ENHRY, CDR2 SYGVKD. The CDR3 nucleotides are TGTGCCATCAGTGAGCTGGGGCAAGAGACCCAGTACTTC. It codes for CAISELGQETQYF.

Worth noting for this clonotype: A junction boundary mismatches the germline segment, possibly from a read error. The genes are TRBV11-2 and TRBJ2-2, with D uncertain. Germline V gives CDR1 SGHAT, CDR2 FQNNGV. The CDR3 spans 15 residues. The CDR3 loop is CASNLVSENTGELFF. In nucleotides, the CDR3 is TGTGCCAGCAACTTAGTCTCGGAGAACACCGGGGAGCTGTTTTTT. Combining the CDR3 with reference TRBV11-2 and TRBJ2-2 gives the whole variable domain EAGVAQSPRYKIIEKRQSVAFWCNPISGHATLYWYQQILGQGPKLLIQFQNNGVVDDSQLPKDRFSAERLKGVDSTLKIQPAKLEDSAVYLCASNLVSENTGELFFGEGSRLTVL.

Worth noting for this clonotype: At one boundary the junction diverges from the germline segment, which might be a read error. This rearrangement joins TRBV4-2 to TRBJ2-3; a weak D match, TRBD1 (6 bases). The V gene's germline CDR1 is LGHNA and CDR2 YNFKEQ. The CDR3 sequence is 20 residues long. As DNA, the CDR3 is TGTGTCAGCAGCCAAGATGGAGGCAGGGGCGTTCTTACACGCACAGATACGCAGTATTTT. Translated, it gives CVSSQDGGRGVLTRTDTQYF.

This clonotype was seen ten or more times. V gene TRBV6-6 combines with J gene TRBJ1-3, with a possible D match to TRBD1 (5 bases). CDR3 size: 15 residues. From germline, CDR1 is MNHNY and CDR2 SVGAGI (reference sequence). V gave up 5 bases and J gave up 1 base, with 12 bases separating them. CDR3 sequence: CASSAPGGSGNTIYF. The CDR3, as DNA: TGTGCCAGCAGTGCCCCCGGGGGGTCTGGAAACACCATATATTTT.

This clonotype came up many times. The rearrangement joins TRBV11-1 to TRBJ2-5, with a tentative D call TRBD1 (6 bases). Trimming removed 3 bases from V and 4 bases from J, with 18 bases in between. The CDR3 extends over 16 amino acids. Germline lookup yields CDR1 SGHAT and CDR2 FQDESV (reference sequence). The CDR3 sequence is CASSFRQATVGETQYF. In nucleotides, the CDR3 is TGTGCCAGCAGCTTTCGACAGGCGACAGTGGGAGAGACCCAGTACTTC.

A remark on this clonotype: The junction departs from germline at one end; a sequencing error may be responsible. This rearrangement joins TRBV7-8 to TRBJ1-2, with D unresolved. Germline-derived CDR1 and CDR2 are SGHVS and FQNEAQ. The CDR3 runs 11 residues. The CDR3, as DNA: TGTGCCAGCAGCTCAAATTATGGCTACATCTTC. Translating it yields CASSSNYGYIF. The whole variable domain, remainder taken from reference TRBV7-8 and TRBJ1-2, is GAGVSQSPRYKVAKRGQDVALRCDPISGHVSLFWYQQALGQGPEFLTYFQNEAQLDKSGLPSDRFFAERPEGSVSTLKIQRTQQEDSAVYLCASSSNYGYIFGSGTRLTVV.

In its sample, this clonotype was seen once. One junction end does not reproduce the germline sequence, and a read error may be involved. The J gene is TRBJ1-1, the V gene TRBV24-1; maybe TRBD1 (6 bases). Per the germline V gene, CDR1 is KGHDR and CDR2 is SFDVKD. The CDR3 extends over 15 amino acids. CDR3 sequence reads: CATSGVGAENTEALF. The CDR3 coding sequence is TGTGCCACCAGTGGTGTGGGGGCGGAAAACACTGAAGCTCTCTTT.

Note on this clonotype: The junction departs from the called germline gene at one end, perhaps through a read error. V is TRBV11-2 and J is TRBJ1-1, with a possible D match to TRBD1 (5 bases). CDR3 size: 14 residues. Germline CDR1 SGHAT, CDR2 FQNNGV. CDR3 nucleotides: TGTGTCAGCACCCCTGGGGGGAGAACATCTAAAGCTTTCTTT. Encoded protein: CVSTPGGRTSKAFF.

This clonotype was detected once. A much more abundant neighbour one base away suggests this may be a read error. This sequence joins TRBV10-2 and TRBJ2-5; D is perhaps TRBD1 (5 bases). The CDR3 spans 14 residues. Germline V lookup: CDR1 WSHSY, CDR2 SAAADI. The CDR3 protein is CASSGTLSQEAQYF. The CDR3 nucleotides are TGCGCCAGCAGTGGGACATTATCGCAAGAGGCCCAGTACTTC.

With respect to this clonotype: At one boundary the junction diverges from the germline segment, which might be a read error. This chain joins TRBV24-1 and TRBJ2-4; D is perhaps TRBD1 (6 bases). The CDR3 covers 15 residues. CDR1 KGHDR and CDR2 SFDVKD come from the germline V gene. The DNA of the CDR3 is TGTGCCACCAGTGATCCAGGGGTAGCCAAACACATTCAGTACTTC. Its protein is CATSDPGVAKHIQYF.

This clonotype came up many times. The rearrangement uses TRBV29-1 and TRBJ2-3; either TRBD1 or TRBD2 may supply D (5 bases each). Germline CDR1 and CDR2: SQVTM and ANQGSEA. V was shortened by 6 bases and J by 4 bases, with 17 bases between the two germline ends. This CDR3 contains 14 residues. The CDR3 DNA reads TGCAGCGTGGGGAAGGGGAGCGCCCCAGATACGCAGTATTTT. Its translation is CSVGKGSAPDTQYF.

This clonotype was detected a few times. The V and J genes are TRBV6-1 and TRBJ1-1; tentative D call: TRBD1 (6 bases). CDR1 is MNHNS and CDR2 is SASEGT in the germline V gene. This CDR3 has 15 amino acids. V was clipped by 10 bases and J by 2 bases, with 20 bases between them. The CDR3 region is CATEFGGLKNTEAFF. CDR3 DNA: TGTGCCACAGAATTTGGGGGGCTTAAAAACACTGAAGCTTTCTTT.

This clonotype was observed a handful of times. This sequence joins TRBV12-3 or TRBV12-4 and TRBJ2-7; a weak D match, TRBD1 (5 bases). The CDR3 loop spans 14 amino acids. V was cut by 2 bases and J by 2 bases, with 10 bases left in between. The CDR3 reads CASSLNYRTYEQYF. Written as DNA, the CDR3 is TGTGCCAGCAGTTTAAATTACAGGACCTACGAGCAGTACTTC.

Of note for this clonotype: It may be a read error: a sequence one base away is much more abundant. The genes are TRBV29-1 and TRBJ2-1, with 7 bases fitting TRBD1. The ends lost 3 bases at V and 7 bases at J; junction bases unmatched: 9. Looked up from germline, CDR1 is SQVTM and CDR2 is ANQGSEA. The CDR3 is 14 amino acids. In DNA form, the CDR3 reads TGCAGCGTTGATGGGGGACAGCGTAAAAATGAGCAGTTCTTC. Translation gives CSVDGGQRKNEQFF.

In this sample, this clonotype turned up a few times. The chain recombines TRBV6-2 or TRBV6-3 with TRBJ2-5, with 9 bases matching TRBD1. This CDR3 spans 15 amino acids. Germline loops: CDR1 MNHEY, CDR2 SVGEGT. V shed 4 bases, J shed 5 bases, and the junction held 8 bases outside the gene matches. This chain's CDR3 is CASSFRDREGETQYF. DNA for the CDR3: TGTGCCAGCAGTTTCCGGGACAGGGAGGGCGAGACCCAGTACTTC.

Comments on this clonotype: Compared with germline, one end of the junction differs, possibly owing to a read error. This rearrangement joins TRBV10-1 to TRBJ2-2; 10 positions match TRBD1. Germline-derived CDR1 and CDR2 are WNHNN and SYGVQD (reference sequence). The CDR3 covers 15 residues. The CDR3 loop reads CTSSGQGANTGELFF. The CDR3 DNA reads as TGCACCAGCAGTGGACAGGGGGCGAACACCGGGGAGCTGTTTTTT.

Of note for this clonotype: A junction end diverges from the germline sequence, so it may reflect a read error. The chain uses TRBV6-5 and TRBJ2-2; D is perhaps TRBD2 (5 bases). CDR1 and CDR2 from the germline V gene are MNHEY and SVGAGI. This CDR3 region has 19 residues. CDR3 in DNA: TGTGCCAGCAGTTACTCGAGTCCCGCCATGTTATCCACCACCGGGGAGCTGTTGTTT. Its translation: CASSYSSPAMLSTTGELLF.

Of note for this clonotype: A read error may explain this, as a much larger clone is one base away. The rearrangement links TRBV12-3 or TRBV12-4 to TRBJ2-5, with 7 bases lining up with TRBD2. The CDR3 is 13 amino acids. The CDR3 DNA follows: TGTGCCAGCAGTTTAGTAGCGGGTGAGACCCAGTGCTTC. Residues: CASSLVAGETQCF.

In the case of this clonotype: One junction end does not reproduce the germline sequence, and a read error may be involved. This chain connects TRBV6-6 to TRBJ1-5; weak D call: TRBD1 (5 bases). This CDR3 comprises 15 residues. The V gene's germline CDR1 is MNHNY and CDR2 SVGAGI (reference sequence). DNA for the CDR3: TGTGCCGCCACTCGGGGGGATCTTAGCAATCAGCCCCAGCATTTC. Residues: CAATRGDLSNQPQHF.

About this clonotype: A much larger clone differs from this one at a single base, so this may be a read error. The J gene is TRBJ1-1, the V gene TRBV6-2 or TRBV6-3; D perhaps matches TRBD1 (6 bases). V lost 7 bases to trimming and J lost 5 bases, with 14 bases between them. This CDR3 contains 13 residues. Germline CDR1 MNHEY, CDR2 SVGEGT. In DNA, the CDR3 is TGTGCCAGCACCTCGGACAGTAAAACTGAAGCTTTCTTT. This gives the protein CASTSDSKTEAFF.